Listed below are T cell receptor beta chains from one sample, sequenced in a study of Tregs in tolerant kidney transplant recipients. Clones were read by immunoSEQ multiplex PCR, and TCRdb kept only the in-frame ones, dropping some. The data show 110,000 or so clones, with about 91% seen just once and roughly 0.63% held by the top ten. The sequenced sample was CD4+ T cells from blood. The receptors derive from a human donor in good health. CDR3s leave out the opening cysteine and the closing phenylalanine or tryptophan.

CDR3 protein: AWSVGRIEQF
J gene: TRBJ2-1
V gene: TRBV30

CDR3 protein: ASSYRPFYGYT
J gene: TRBJ1-2
V gene: TRBV6-5

CDR3 protein: ASSGNRTLYGYT
J gene: TRBJ1-2
V gene: TRBV19

CDR3 protein: ATSRDLDTGELF
J gene: TRBJ2-2
V gene: TRBV15

CDR3 protein: ASSQGQISLYEQY
J gene: TRBJ2-7
V gene: TRBV14

CDR3 protein: ASSQTSGSVEQY
J gene: TRBJ2-7
V gene: TRBV7-9

CDR3 protein: ASGPSTDTQY
J gene: TRBJ2-3
V gene: TRBV18

CDR3 protein: ASSPGQIYNSPLH
J gene: TRBJ1-6
V gene: TRBV7-6

CDR3 protein: ASSPRERGMEQY
J gene: TRBJ2-7
V gene: TRBV9

CDR3 protein: ASSRRTGKTGELF
J gene: TRBJ2-2
V gene: TRBV11-2

CDR3 protein: ASSQPPTQSVWAVDYGYT
J gene: TRBJ1-2
V gene: TRBV4-2

CDR3 protein: ASRKQDSNTEAF
J gene: TRBJ1-1
V gene: TRBV7-6

CDR3 protein: ASTHPGGAGTGELF
J gene: TRBJ2-2
V gene: TRBV7-2

CDR3 protein: ASSPSDRSETQY
J gene: TRBJ2-5
V gene: TRBV5-1

CDR3 protein: ASSIGTPDYNEKLF
J gene: TRBJ1-4
V gene: TRBV27

CDR3 protein: AWSVRVAANQPQH
J gene: TRBJ1-5
V gene: TRBV30

CDR3 protein: ASSPPVFEETQY
J gene: TRBJ2-5
V gene: TRBV18

CDR3 protein: ASSPTLAGGTGELF
J gene: TRBJ2-2
V gene: TRBV18

CDR3 protein: ASSGGQGPYGYT
J gene: TRBJ1-2
V gene: TRBV9

CDR3 protein: ASSLQGSQPQH
J gene: TRBJ1-5
V gene: TRBV7-9

CDR3 protein: ASTYGTVNTGELF
J gene: TRBJ2-2
V gene: TRBV5-1

CDR3 protein: ASSLGAGTSGELF
J gene: TRBJ2-2
V gene: TRBV5-4

CDR3 protein: ASSQVIFGTADNYGYT
J gene: TRBJ1-2
V gene: TRBV4-1

CDR3 protein: SVAGTGKANYGYT
J gene: TRBJ1-2
V gene: TRBV29-1

CDR3 protein: ASSLVSWTGNIQY
J gene: TRBJ2-4
V gene: TRBV7-9

CDR3 protein: ASSLGQSGTGELF
J gene: TRBJ2-2
V gene: TRBV5-1

CDR3 protein: ASSLTTGYLSGNTIY
J gene: TRBJ1-3
V gene: TRBV11-2

CDR3 protein: ASRGQSDEQY
J gene: TRBJ2-7
V gene: TRBV5-1

CDR3 protein: SVALTSTGNSIEAF
J gene: TRBJ1-1
V gene: TRBV29-1

CDR3 protein: ASSKGPEASREKLF
J gene: TRBJ1-4
V gene: TRBV5-4

CDR3 protein: ASSFGPVQRGNTEAF
J gene: TRBJ1-1
V gene: TRBV7-9